These 10 T cell receptor beta chains were sequenced from one sample in a study of T cell clonality in common variable immunodeficiency. Study results and limitations: In common variable immunodeficiency, TCR beta chains reportedly carried fewer deletions and N-nucleotide insertions.

Produced via immunoSEQ multiplex PCR; TCRdb's table is partial and in-frame only. This sample carries 25,000 to 30,000 clones and no singletons, and around 3% goes to the top ten. The antigens for these receptors are not known. Material: peripheral blood mononuclear cells. The origin of the receptors is a human donor with common variable immunodeficiency.

This clone was observed many times. The read ends 3 residues early relative to the CDR3; the germline J gene fills the gap. V usage is TRBV2 and J usage is TRBJ2-3; 9 positions match TRBD1. Germline V gene lookup returns CDR1 SNHLY and CDR2 FYNNEI. Trimming at V came to 5 bases and at J to 0 bases, leaving 9 bases not matched to a gene. The CDR3 extends over 17 amino acids. Incomplete CDR3 DNA: TGTGCCAGCAGTTGGGACAGGGAGGGCCATAGCACAGATACG. Protein product: CASSWDREGHSTDT. The full CDR3 protein is CASSWDREGHSTDTQYF.

This clone was seen ten or more times. With the read ending 3 residues before the CDR3 end, the germline J gene is used to fill in that end. In the same sample, other DNA sequences code for this CDR3. The chain couples TRBV5-1 to TRBJ2-7; D is ambiguous. The CDR3 has 14 residues. Germline CDR1 and CDR2: SGHRS and YFSETQ. The V gene lost 0 bases and the J gene lost 1 base, with 8 bases spanning the gap. The part of the CDR3 DNA that was read is TGCGCCAGCAGCTTGGTCCCACAGTCCTACGAG. Its translation is CASSLVPQSYE. The full-length CDR3 reads as CASSLVPQSYEQYF.

This clone was observed at least ten times. The read stops 3 residues short of the end of the CDR3; the missing end is completed from the germline J gene. The gene calls are TRBV5-6 and TRBJ2-7; D perhaps matches TRBD2 (5 bases). Trimming cost V 2 bases and J 0 bases, with 9 bases left between them. From germline, CDR1 is SGHDT and CDR2 YYEEEE. The CDR3 loop spans 14 amino acids. The CDR3 DNA, read in part, is TGTGCCAGCAGCTTCCAGCGGAGCTCCTACGAG. Its protein is CASSFQRSSYE. The entire CDR3 reads CASSFQRSSYEQYF.

This clone has only a few counts. Sequencing ends 3 residues short of the CDR3 end; the germline J gene provides the rest. The gene calls are TRBV20-1 and TRBJ2-7, with TRBD2 matching over 11 bases. J lost 6 bases, V lost 3 bases, and 10 bases had no gene match. CDR3 length equals 15 residues. Germline CDR1 reads DFQATT; CDR2 reads SNEGSKA (reference sequence). The CDR3 reads CSASGLAGGRGEQYF. Incomplete CDR3 DNA: TGCAGTGCTAGTGGGCTAGCGGGAGGACGAGGCGAG.

The table lists this clone with many counts. Read sequence stops 3 residues before the CDR3 end, and the germline J gene provides the missing end. The chain has TRBV20-1 and TRBJ1-1; 9 nucleotides agree with TRBD1. V trimming: 5 bases; J trimming: 5 bases; junction bases outside the gene matches: 6. The CDR3 is made up of 13 amino acids. Germline V CDR1 and CDR2: DFQATT, SNEGSKA (reference sequence). CDR3 sequence: CSASGTGQTEAFF. The sequenced CDR3 bases are TGCAGTGCTTCCGGGACAGGGCAGACTGAA.

A remark on this clone: From the germline J gene comes the end of the CDR3, since the read stops 3 residues before it. J is TRBJ2-3 and V is TRBV11-2; 7 positions match TRBD2. Germline CDR1 SGHAT, CDR2 FQNNGV. The CDR3 has 15 amino acids. The trim removed 1 base at V and 4 bases at J, leaving 5 bases unmatched. CDR3 DNA, as far as it was read: TGTGCCAGCAGCTTAGTTGGCGGGAGCTCAGATACG. It encodes CASSLVGGSSDT. The complete CDR3 sequence is CASSLVGGSSDTQYF.

This clone came up many times. The CDR3 goes on 3 residues after the read ends, and that part is filled in from the germline J gene. Within the sample, other DNA sequences also encode this same CDR3. V usage is TRBV6-2 or TRBV6-3 and J usage is TRBJ2-7; TRBD2 matches 8 bases. V lost 4 bases and J lost 5; bases outside the gene matches: 10. The germline V gene encodes CDR1 MNHEY and CDR2 SVGEGT. The CDR3 consists of 15 residues. The part of the CDR3 DNA that was read is TGTGCCAGCAGTTTTCCGGGACTAGGAGGTCACGAG. Its translation: CASSFPGLGGHE. The full CDR3 reads CASSFPGLGGHEQYF.

In its sample, this clone was seen many times. Read data end 3 residues before the CDR3 end; the end is taken from the germline J gene. The chain has TRBV19 and TRBJ2-1; maybe TRBD2 (6 bases). From germline, CDR1 is LNHDA and CDR2 SQIVND (reference sequence). This CDR3 contains 16 residues. Trimming shortened V by 4 bases and J by 0 bases, and 13 bases separated the two germline ends. The chain's CDR3 is CASSRASALSYNEQFF. The DNA read from the CDR3 is TGTGCCAGTAGTAGGGCTAGCGCGCTCTCCTACAATGAG.

Ten or more counts support this clone. The read falls 3 residues short of the CDR3 end, and the missing part is taken from the germline J gene. The chain combines TRBV7-8 with TRBJ2-2, with 7 bases that match TRBD2. The CDR3 is 15 amino acids. V lost 5 bases and J lost 6; bases outside the gene matches: 9. Germline V CDR1 and CDR2: SGHVS, FQNEAQ. CDR3 in amino acids: CASSTSLAGAGELFF. The covered CDR3 bases are TGTGCCAGCAGCACATCCCTGGCGGGGGCCGGGGAG.

This clone was counted ten times or more. The read terminates 3 residues before the CDR3 end, so the remaining end is supplied by the germline J gene. This sequence joins TRBV7-6 and TRBJ2-7, with 8 bases that match TRBD1. V lost 5 bases and J lost 3; bases outside the gene matches: 9. CDR3 size: 15 residues. Per germline, CDR1 SGHVS and CDR2 FNYEAQ. The part of the CDR3 DNA that was read is TGTGCCAGCAGCCAAGGGACAGGAGATTACTACGAG. Amino acids: CASSQGTGDYYE. The complete CDR3 sequence is CASSQGTGDYYEQYF.